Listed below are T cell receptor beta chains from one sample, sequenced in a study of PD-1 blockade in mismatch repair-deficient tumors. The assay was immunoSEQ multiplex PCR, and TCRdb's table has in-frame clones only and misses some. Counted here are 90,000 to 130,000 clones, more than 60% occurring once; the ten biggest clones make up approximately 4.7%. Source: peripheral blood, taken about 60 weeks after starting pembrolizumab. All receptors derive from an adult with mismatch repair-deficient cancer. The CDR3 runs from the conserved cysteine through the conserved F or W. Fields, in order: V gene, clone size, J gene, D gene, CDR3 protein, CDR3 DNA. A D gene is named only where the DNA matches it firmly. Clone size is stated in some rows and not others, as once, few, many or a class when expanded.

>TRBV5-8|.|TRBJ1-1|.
CASSLGRGSGTEAFF
TGTGCCAGCAGCTTGGGGAGGGGATCCGGCACTGAAGCTTTCTTT
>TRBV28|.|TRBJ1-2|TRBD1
CASSGTEDGYTF
TGTGCCAGCAGTGGGACAGAGGATGGCTACACCTTC
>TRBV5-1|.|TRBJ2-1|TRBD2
CASSISGSYEQFF
TGCGCCAGCAGCATTAGCGGGAGCTATGAGCAGTTCTTC
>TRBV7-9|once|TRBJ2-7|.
CASSFGELSYEQYF
TGTGCCAGCAGCTTTGGAGAACTCTCCTACGAGCAGTACTTC
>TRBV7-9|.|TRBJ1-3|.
CASSLMAGHSGNTIYF
TGTGCCAGCAGCTTAATGGCCGGCCACTCTGGAAACACCATATATTTT
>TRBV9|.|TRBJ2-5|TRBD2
CASSVVAGASETQYF
TGTGCCAGCAGCGTAGTAGCGGGAGCATCCGAGACCCAGTACTTC
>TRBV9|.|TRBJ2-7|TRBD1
CASSPRGQGRSYEQYF
TGTGCCAGCAGCCCGAGGGGACAGGGAAGATCCTACGAGCAGTACTTC
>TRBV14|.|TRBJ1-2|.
CASSQVPGTYYGYTF
TGTGCCAGCAGCCAAGTTCCCGGGACTTACTATGGCTACACCTTC
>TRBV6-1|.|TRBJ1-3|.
CASSNRLGNTIYF
TGTGCCAGCAGTAACAGGCTTGGAAACACCATATATTTT
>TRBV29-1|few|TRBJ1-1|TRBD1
CSVEDPGQGGAFF
TGCAGCGTTGAAGATCCCGGACAGGGGGGCGCTTTCTTT
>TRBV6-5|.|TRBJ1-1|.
CASSYSPEEAFF
TGTGCCAGCAGTTACTCACCAGAGGAAGCTTTCTTT
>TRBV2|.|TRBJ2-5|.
CASTGHPETQYF
TGTGCCAGCACTGGCCACCCAGAGACCCAGTACTTC